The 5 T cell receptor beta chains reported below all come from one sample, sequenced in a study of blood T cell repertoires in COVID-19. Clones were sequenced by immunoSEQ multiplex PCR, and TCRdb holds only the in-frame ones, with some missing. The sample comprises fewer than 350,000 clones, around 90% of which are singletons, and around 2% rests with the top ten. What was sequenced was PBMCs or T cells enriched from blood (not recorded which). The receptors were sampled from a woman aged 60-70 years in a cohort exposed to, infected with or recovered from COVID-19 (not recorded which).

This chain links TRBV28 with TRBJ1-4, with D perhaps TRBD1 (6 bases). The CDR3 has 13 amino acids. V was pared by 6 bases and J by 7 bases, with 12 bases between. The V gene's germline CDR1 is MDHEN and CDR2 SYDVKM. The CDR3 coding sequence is TGTGCCAGCAGCCAGGGGTTCGTTGAAAAACTGTTTTTT. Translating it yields CASSQGFVEKLFF.

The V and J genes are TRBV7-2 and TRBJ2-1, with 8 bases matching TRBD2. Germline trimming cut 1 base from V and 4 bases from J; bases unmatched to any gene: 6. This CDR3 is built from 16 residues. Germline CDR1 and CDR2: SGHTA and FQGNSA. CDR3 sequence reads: CASSLGAGGPYNEQFF. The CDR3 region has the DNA TGTGCCAGCAGCTTAGGGGCGGGAGGCCCGTACAATGAGCAGTTCTTC. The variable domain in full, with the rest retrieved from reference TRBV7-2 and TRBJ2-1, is GAGVSQSPSNKVTEKGKDVELRCDPISGHTALYWYRQSLGQGLEFLIYFQGNSAPDKSGLPSDRFSAERTGGSVSTLTIQRTQQEDSAVYLCASSLGAGGPYNEQFFGPGTRLTVL.

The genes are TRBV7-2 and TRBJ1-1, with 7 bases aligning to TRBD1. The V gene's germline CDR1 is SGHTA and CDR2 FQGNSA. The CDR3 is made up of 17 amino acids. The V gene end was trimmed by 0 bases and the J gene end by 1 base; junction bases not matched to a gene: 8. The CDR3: CASSLARQGLENTEAFF. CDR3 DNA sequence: TGTGCCAGCAGCTTAGCAAGACAGGGTTTGGAGAACACTGAAGCTTTCTTT. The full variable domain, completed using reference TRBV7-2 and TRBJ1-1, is GAGVSQSPSNKVTEKGKDVELRCDPISGHTALYWYRQSLGQGLEFLIYFQGNSAPDKSGLPSDRFSAERTGGSVSTLTIQRTQQEDSAVYLCASSLARQGLENTEAFFGQGTRLTVV.

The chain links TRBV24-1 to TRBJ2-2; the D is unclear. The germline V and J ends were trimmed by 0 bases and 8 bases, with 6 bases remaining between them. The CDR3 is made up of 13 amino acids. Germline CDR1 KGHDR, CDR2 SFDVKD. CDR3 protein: CATSDLIPGELFF. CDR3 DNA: TGTGCCACCAGTGATTTGATTCCGGGGGAGCTGTTTTTT.

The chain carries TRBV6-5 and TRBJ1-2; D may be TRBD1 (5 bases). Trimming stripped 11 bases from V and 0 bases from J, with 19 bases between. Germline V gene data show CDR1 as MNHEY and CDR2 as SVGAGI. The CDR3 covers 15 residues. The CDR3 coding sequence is TGTGCCTCAAGAGGCGGGGGGGTCCCTAACTATGGCTACACCTTC. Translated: CASRGGGVPNYGYTF.